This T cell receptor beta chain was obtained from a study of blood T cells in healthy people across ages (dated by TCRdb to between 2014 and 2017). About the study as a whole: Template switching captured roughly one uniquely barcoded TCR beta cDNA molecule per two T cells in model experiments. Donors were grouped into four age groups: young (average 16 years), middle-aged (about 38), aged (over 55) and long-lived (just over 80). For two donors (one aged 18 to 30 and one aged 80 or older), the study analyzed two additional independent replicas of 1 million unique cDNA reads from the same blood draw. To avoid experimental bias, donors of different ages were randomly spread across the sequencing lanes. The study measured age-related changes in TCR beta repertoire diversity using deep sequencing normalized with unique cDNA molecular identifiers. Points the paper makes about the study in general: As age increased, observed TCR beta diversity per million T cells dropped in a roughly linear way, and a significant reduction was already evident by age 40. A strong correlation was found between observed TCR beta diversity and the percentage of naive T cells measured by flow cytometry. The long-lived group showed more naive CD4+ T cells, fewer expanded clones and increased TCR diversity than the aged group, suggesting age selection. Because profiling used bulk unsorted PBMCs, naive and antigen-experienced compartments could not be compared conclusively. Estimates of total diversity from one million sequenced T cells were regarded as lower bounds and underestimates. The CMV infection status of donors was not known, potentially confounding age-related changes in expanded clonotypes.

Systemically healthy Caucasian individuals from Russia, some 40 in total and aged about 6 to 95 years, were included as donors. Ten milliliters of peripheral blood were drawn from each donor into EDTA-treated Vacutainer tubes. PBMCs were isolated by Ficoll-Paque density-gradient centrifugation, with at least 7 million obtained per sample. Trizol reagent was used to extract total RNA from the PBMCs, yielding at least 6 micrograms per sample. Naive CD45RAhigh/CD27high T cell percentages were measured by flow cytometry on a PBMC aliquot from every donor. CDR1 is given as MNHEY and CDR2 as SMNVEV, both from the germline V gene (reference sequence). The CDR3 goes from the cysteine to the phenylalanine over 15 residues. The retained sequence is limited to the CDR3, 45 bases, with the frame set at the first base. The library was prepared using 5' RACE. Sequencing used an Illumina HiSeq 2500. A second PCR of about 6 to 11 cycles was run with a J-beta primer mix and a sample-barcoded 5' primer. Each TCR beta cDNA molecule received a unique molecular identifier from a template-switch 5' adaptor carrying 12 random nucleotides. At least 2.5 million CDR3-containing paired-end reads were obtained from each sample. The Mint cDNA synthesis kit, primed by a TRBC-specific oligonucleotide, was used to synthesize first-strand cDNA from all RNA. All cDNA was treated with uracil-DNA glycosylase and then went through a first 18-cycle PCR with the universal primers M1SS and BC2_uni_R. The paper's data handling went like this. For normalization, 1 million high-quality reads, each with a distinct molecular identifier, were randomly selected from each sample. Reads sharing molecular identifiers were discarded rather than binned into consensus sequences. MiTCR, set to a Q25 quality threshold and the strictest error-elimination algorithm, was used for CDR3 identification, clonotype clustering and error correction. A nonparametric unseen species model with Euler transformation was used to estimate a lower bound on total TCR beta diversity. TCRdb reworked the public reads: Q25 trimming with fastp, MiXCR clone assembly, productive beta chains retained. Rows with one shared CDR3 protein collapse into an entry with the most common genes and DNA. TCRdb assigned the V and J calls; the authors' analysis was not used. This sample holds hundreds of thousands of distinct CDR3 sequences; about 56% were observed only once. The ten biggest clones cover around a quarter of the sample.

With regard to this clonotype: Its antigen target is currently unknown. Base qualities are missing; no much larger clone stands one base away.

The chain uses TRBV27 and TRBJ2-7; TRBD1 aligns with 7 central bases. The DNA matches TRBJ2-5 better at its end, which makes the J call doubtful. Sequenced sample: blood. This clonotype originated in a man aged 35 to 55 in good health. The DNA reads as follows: TGTGCCAGCAGTACAGTGCCCAACAGGGGAGAGACCCAGTACTTC. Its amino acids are CASSTVPNRGETQYF.